One sample yielded the 4 T cell receptor beta chains listed below, sequenced in a study of T cells in localized non-small cell lung cancer. Method: immunoSEQ multiplex PCR; TCRdb's copy keeps in-frame clones and lacks some. The data hold roughly 19,000 clones, with 85% to 90% observed a single time. This material consisted of PBMCs, taken before any cancer treatment. These receptors were obtained from a man between 35 and 75 years old with stage II squamous cell lung carcinoma.

The V gene is TRBV6-6, the J gene TRBJ2-5, with D possibly TRBD1 on 6 matching bases. Trimming removed 0 bases from V and 5 bases from J, with 13 bases in between. This CDR3 has 15 residues. The germline CDR1 and CDR2 sequences are MNHNY and SVGAGI (reference sequence). The chain's CDR3 is CASSYSGDTRETQYF. Here the CDR3 DNA reads TGTGCCAGCAGTTACTCGGGGGACACGAGGGAGACCCAGTACTTC.

The V call is TRBV9, the J call TRBJ1-3; D gene ambiguous. Germline CDR1 is SGDLS and CDR2 is YYNGEE. Between the trimmed V and J ends, which lost 6 bases and 1 base, there was a span of 11 bases. The CDR3 is 14 amino acids. CDR3 DNA: TGTGCCAGCACCCGTGACCCATCTGGAAACACCATATATTTT. Protein sequence: CASTRDPSGNTIYF.

This chain uses TRBV19 with TRBJ2-3; a weak D match, TRBD1 (5 bases). The V end lost 11 bases, the J end lost 0 bases, and 18 bases lay between the germline ends. The CDR3 spans 15 residues. CDR1 is LNHDA, CDR2 SQIVND, per germline (reference sequence). The CDR3 is CASSDTPMSTDTQYF. Written as DNA, the CDR3 is TGTGCCTCCTCGGACACACCCATGAGCACAGATACGCAGTATTTT.

The genes are TRBV29-1 and TRBJ2-3; no clear D. Germline V lookup: CDR1 SQVTM, CDR2 ANQGSEA. The CDR3 runs 13 residues. The V gene lost 4 bases and the J gene lost 2 bases, with 10 bases spanning the gap. This CDR3 is CSVGAVNTDTQYF. Here the CDR3 DNA reads TGCAGCGTTGGTGCAGTGAACACAGATACGCAGTATTTT.